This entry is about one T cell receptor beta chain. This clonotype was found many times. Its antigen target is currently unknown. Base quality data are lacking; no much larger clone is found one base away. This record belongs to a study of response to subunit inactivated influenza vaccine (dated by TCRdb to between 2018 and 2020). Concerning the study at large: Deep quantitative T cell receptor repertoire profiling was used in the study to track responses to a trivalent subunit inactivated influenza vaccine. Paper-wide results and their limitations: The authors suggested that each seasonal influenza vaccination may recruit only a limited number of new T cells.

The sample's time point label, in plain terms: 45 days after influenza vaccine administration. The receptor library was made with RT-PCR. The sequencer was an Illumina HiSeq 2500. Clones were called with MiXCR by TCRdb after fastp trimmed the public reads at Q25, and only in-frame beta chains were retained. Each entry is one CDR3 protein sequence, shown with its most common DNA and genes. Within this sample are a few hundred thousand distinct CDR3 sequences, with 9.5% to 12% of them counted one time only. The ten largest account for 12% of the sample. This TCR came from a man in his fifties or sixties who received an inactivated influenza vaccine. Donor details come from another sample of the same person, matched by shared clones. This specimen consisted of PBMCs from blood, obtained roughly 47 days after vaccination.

The sequenced DNA is TGCAGTGCTAGAGTTGGGGGGGCACTACAAGAGACCCAGTACTTC. It translates to CSARVGGALQETQYF. The chain is encoded by TRBV20-1 joined to TRBJ2-5, and the D gene may be TRBD2, 7 bases matching. Trimming takes 1 base from V and 2 bases from J, and the germline ends sit 14 bases apart. The CDR1 and CDR2 encoded by the germline V gene (reference sequence) are DFQATT and SNEGSKA. The CDR3 numbers 15 residues from cysteine through phenylalanine. Only CDR3 DNA is held: 45 bases, read in frame from base 1.